The 21 T cell receptor beta chains below were found in one sample sequenced in a study of CD8+CD57+ T cells in acquired aplastic anemia. Both TCR beta VDJ combination and CDR3 sequence profiling were carried out. Genomic DNA was the template for this profiling. TCRdb re-analysed the reads in MiXCR, keeping a single row per CDR3 protein. Among about 180,000 distinct CDR3 sequences, approximately 46% were seen once, and the ten largest hold under 3.5%. The sample comprised sorted CD4+, CD8+, or CD8+CD57+ T cells (not recorded which) from PBMCs. These receptors came from a human donor in good health.

This clonotype came up many times. The chain is built from TRBV20-1 and TRBJ1-2; TRBD1 aligns across 9 bases. Per germline, CDR1 DFQATT and CDR2 SNEGSKA (reference sequence). The CDR3 loop spans 14 amino acids. V shed 4 bases and J 4 bases; nucleotides not matched to a gene: 7. CDR3 coding DNA: TGCAGTGCTATGGGACAGGGCACCTTCTATGGCTACACCTTC. This encodes CSAMGQGTFYGYTF.

The table lists this clonotype with many counts. The chain uses TRBV10-2 and TRBJ2-2; maybe TRBD1 (5 bases). The CDR3 runs to 14 residues. The V gene lost 6 bases and the J gene lost 5 bases, with 13 bases spanning the gap. CDR1 is WSHSY and CDR2 is SAAADI in the germline V gene. For the CDR3, the DNA is TGCGCCAGCAGGGACACAGGCCTGACCGGGGAGCTGTTTTTT. Protein sequence: CASRDTGLTGELFF.

This clonotype was seen once. The gene calls are TRBV2 and TRBJ2-5; TRBD2 matches 8 bases. The V and J ends lost 6 bases and 7 bases, in that order; junction bases with no gene match: 10. Germline-derived CDR1 and CDR2 are SNHLY and FYNNEI. The CDR3 totals 14 residues. CDR3 in amino acids: CASRPGLAAVTQYF. DNA for the CDR3: TGTGCCAGCAGACCAGGACTAGCCGCTGTGACCCAGTACTTC.

Note on this clonotype: Germline and junction disagree at one end, which may indicate a read error. The rearrangement links TRBV15 to TRBJ1-5, with D unclear. CDR3 length equals 15 residues. Germline CDR1 reads LNHNV; CDR2 reads YYDKDF (reference sequence). The CDR3 loop reads CTTSSDGSSNQPQHF. The CDR3, as DNA: TGTACCACCAGCAGCGACGGGTCTAGCAATCAGCCCCAGCATTTT.

The chain uses TRBV9 and TRBJ2-7, with TRBD1 identical over 8 bases. Germline V gene data show CDR1 as SGDLS and CDR2 as YYNGEE. The CDR3 is made up of 13 amino acids. V gave up 3 bases and J gave up 2 bases; unmatched junction bases: 1. CDR3 sequence reads: CASSEGQAYEQYF. The CDR3 nucleotides read TGTGCCAGCAGCGAGGGACAGGCCTACGAGCAGTACTTC.

A note on this clonotype: A much larger clone is a single base away; this may be a read error. The chain is built from TRBV11-3 and TRBJ2-5; D is unresolved. The CDR3 is 12 residues long. Germline V gene data show CDR1 as SGHNT and CDR2 as YENEEA. CDR3 sequence: CASSLDLETQHF. The CDR3, as DNA: TGTGCCAGCAGCTTAGATCTAGAGACCCAGCACTTC.

This clonotype was seen a single time. V and J are TRBV10-3 and TRBJ1-1, with no clear D. Looked up from germline, CDR1 is ENHRY and CDR2 is SYGVKD. The CDR3 contains 16 residues. V was trimmed by 0 bases and J by 1 base, leaving 12 bases between them. CDR3 sequence (DNA): TGTGCCATCAGTGAGTCGGTAGAGGGCCCGAACACTGAAGCTTTCTTT. Protein sequence: CAISESVEGPNTEAFF.

V gene TRBV2 combines with J gene TRBJ2-1, with TRBD2 identical over 10 bases. The germline V gene has CDR1 SNHLY and CDR2 FYNNEI. With V trimmed by 5 bases and J by 9 bases, 16 bases remained unmatched. This CDR3 has 17 amino acids. The CDR3 loop is CASSPGLAGEVIGEQFF. CDR3 nucleotide sequence: TGTGCCAGCAGTCCGGGGCTAGCGGGAGAGGTCATTGGTGAGCAGTTCTTC.

This clonotype showed up many times. The V gene is TRBV20-1, the J gene TRBJ2-2; perhaps TRBD2 as D (6 bases). V lost 3 bases to trimming and J lost 4 bases, with 21 bases between them. The CDR3 length is 17 residues. Germline CDR1 is DFQATT and CDR2 is SNEGSKA (reference sequence). The CDR3 sequence is CSARNSHQGLCTGELFF. In nucleotides, the CDR3 is TGCAGTGCTAGGAATTCCCACCAGGGACTTTGCACCGGGGAGCTGTTTTTT.

Only a few counts were recorded for this clonotype. This chain joins TRBV25-1 and TRBJ2-1; TRBD2 agrees at 14 bases. The germline gives CDR1 MGHDK, CDR2 SYGVNS. This CDR3 comprises 18 residues. After removal of 6 bases from V and 1 base from J, the junction contained 8 bases not matched to a gene. Written as DNA, the CDR3 is TGTGCCAGCAGCCCGGGACTAGCGGGAGAATTGTCCTACAATGAGCAGTTCTTC. Translation: CASSPGLAGELSYNEQFF.

This clonotype was found many times. The rearrangement joins TRBV6-5 to TRBJ1-4; 9 bases are a match to TRBD1. The germline V gene encodes CDR1 MNHEY and CDR2 SVGAGI. J lost 8 bases, V lost 1 base, and 5 bases had no gene match. This CDR3 contains 15 residues. The CDR3 DNA reads TGTGCCAGCAGTTACTTCGGGACAGGGAACGAAAAACTGTTTTTT. It encodes CASSYFGTGNEKLFF.

This rearrangement joins TRBV19 to TRBJ1-5; no definite D call. Germline V lookup: CDR1 LNHDA, CDR2 SQIVND (reference sequence). V lost 6 bases and J lost 0, with 15 bases in between. CDR3 length equals 16 residues. CDR3 bases: TGTGCCAGTAGAACGTTTAAGGGAAATAGCAATCAGCCCCAGCATTTT. Amino acid sequence: CASRTFKGNSNQPQHF.

V is TRBV9 and J is TRBJ2-5; 10 bases align to TRBD2. The germline CDR1 and CDR2 sequences are SGDLS and YYNGEE. This CDR3 region has 16 residues. The J segment lost 8 bases and the V segment lost 3 bases, leaving 13 bases of the junction unmatched. CDR3 sequence reads: CASSAVPAGGYVTQYF. The CDR3, as DNA: TGTGCCAGCAGCGCAGTCCCAGCGGGAGGGTATGTAACCCAGTACTTC.

The chain joins TRBV3-1 to TRBJ1-4, with TRBD1 as a possible D gene (6 bases). This CDR3 comprises 16 residues. Germline CDR1 and CDR2: LGHDT and YNNKEL (reference sequence). Trimming left V 1 base short and J 4 bases short, with 13 bases between. CDR3 region: CASSQGQQGFNEKLFF. Written as DNA, the CDR3 is TGTGCCAGCAGCCAAGGCCAACAGGGATTTAATGAAAAACTGTTTTTT.

As for this clonotype: This may arise from a read error, as a much more abundant clone is one base away. The genes are TRBV5-1 and TRBJ2-2, with 9 bases lining up with TRBD2. This CDR3 spans 13 amino acids. CDR1 is SGHRS and CDR2 is YFSETQ in the germline V gene. The CDR3 reads CASRRGGTGELLF. In DNA form, the CDR3 reads TGCGCCAGCAGGCGGGGGGGCACCGGGGAGCTGCTTTTT.

This clonotype was counted at least ten times. The chain links TRBV5-1 to TRBJ2-5, with D uncertain. Between the trimmed V and J ends, which lost 0 bases and 5 bases, there was a span of 14 bases. CDR3 length: 15 amino acids. The germline V gene encodes CDR1 SGHRS and CDR2 YFSETQ. The CDR3 DNA sequence: TGCGCCAGCAGCTTGGAGGGCCTAAGTTGGGAGACCCAGTACTTC. Amino acids: CASSLEGLSWETQYF.

The chain joins TRBV25-1 to TRBJ1-2; TRBD1 matches at 10 bases. Looked up from germline, CDR1 is MGHDK and CDR2 is SYGVNS. The V and J ends lost 0 bases and 6 bases, in that order; junction bases with no gene match: 10. This CDR3 is 17 amino acids long. DNA for the CDR3: TGTGCCAGCAGTGAATATGGGGCGGACAGGGGGAGGAATGGCTACACCTTC. Its protein is CASSEYGADRGRNGYTF.

A word on this clonotype: This may be a read error: a much more frequent sequence differs by one nucleotide. The V call is TRBV5-7, the J call TRBJ2-7; 7 nucleotides agree with TRBD1. TRBV5-7 is recorded as an ORF, its role being uncertain. V shed 2 bases, J shed 2 bases, and the junction held 7 bases outside the gene matches. CDR3 length: 15 residues. The CDR3 sequence is CASSFKGQRAYEQYF. CDR3 nucleotide sequence: TGTGCCAGCAGCTTTAAGGGACAGAGGGCCTACGAGCAGTACTTC.

This clonotype has a count of ten or more. The chain uses TRBV20-1 and TRBJ1-5; 10 bases are shared with TRBD1. The CDR3 runs to 14 residues. Germline V gives CDR1 DFQATT, CDR2 SNEGSKA (reference sequence). Trimming took 3 bases from V and 6 from J; bases not matched to a gene: 5. The CDR3, as DNA: TGCAGTGCTAGGCCGACAGGGGGCGGTCAGCCCCAGCATTTT. Protein product: CSARPTGGGQPQHF.

The chain combines TRBV30 with TRBJ1-6; TRBD1 agrees at 8 bases. CDR3 length equals 14 residues. The ends lost 5 bases at V and 5 bases at J; junction bases unmatched: 5. The germline V gene has CDR1 GTSNPN and CDR2 SVGIG (reference sequence). The CDR3 DNA reads TGTGCCTGGGGCAGACAGGGGAATAATTCACCCCTCCACTTT. Protein: CAWGRQGNNSPLHF.

This sequence joins TRBV20-1 and TRBJ1-2; 7 positions agree with TRBD1. Germline assignment: CDR1 DFQATT and CDR2 SNEGSKA (reference sequence). The CDR3 totals 15 residues. The V and J ends lost 5 bases and 5 bases, in that order; junction bases with no gene match: 14. The CDR3: CSAGTGEGALYGYTF. The CDR3, as DNA: TGCAGTGCTGGAACAGGGGAGGGGGCTCTATATGGCTACACCTTC.